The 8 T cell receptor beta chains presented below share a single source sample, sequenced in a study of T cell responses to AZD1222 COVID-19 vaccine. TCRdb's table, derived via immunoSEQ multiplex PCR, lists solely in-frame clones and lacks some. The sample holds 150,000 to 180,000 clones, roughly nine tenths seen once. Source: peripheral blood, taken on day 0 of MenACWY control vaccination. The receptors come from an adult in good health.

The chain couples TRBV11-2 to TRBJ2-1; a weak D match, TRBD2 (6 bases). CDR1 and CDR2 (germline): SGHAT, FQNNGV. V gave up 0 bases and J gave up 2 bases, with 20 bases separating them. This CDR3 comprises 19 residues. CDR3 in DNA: TGTGCCAGCAGCTTAGATTACATTTCGGGGGTACGTACCTACAATGAGCAGTTCTTC. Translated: CASSLDYISGVRTYNEQFF.

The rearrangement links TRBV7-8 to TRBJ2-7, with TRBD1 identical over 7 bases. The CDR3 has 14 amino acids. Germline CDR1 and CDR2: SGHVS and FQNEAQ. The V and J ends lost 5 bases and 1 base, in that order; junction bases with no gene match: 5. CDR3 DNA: TGTGCCAGCAGCCTCCGGGACAGTTCCTACGAGCAGTACTTC. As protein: CASSLRDSSYEQYF.

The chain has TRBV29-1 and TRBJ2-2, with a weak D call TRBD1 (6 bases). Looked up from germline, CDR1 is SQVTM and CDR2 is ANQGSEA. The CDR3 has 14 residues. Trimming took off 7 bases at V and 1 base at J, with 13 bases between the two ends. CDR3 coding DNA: TGCAGCGACGTACAGGGCGAGAACACCGGGGAGCTGTTTTTT. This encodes CSDVQGENTGELFF.

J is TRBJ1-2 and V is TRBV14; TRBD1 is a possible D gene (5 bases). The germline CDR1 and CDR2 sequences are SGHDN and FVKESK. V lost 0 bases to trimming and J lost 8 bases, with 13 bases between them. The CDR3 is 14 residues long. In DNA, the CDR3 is TGTGCCAGCAGCCAAGATCGGCAGGGTGTCGGCTACACCTTC. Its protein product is CASSQDRQGVGYTF.

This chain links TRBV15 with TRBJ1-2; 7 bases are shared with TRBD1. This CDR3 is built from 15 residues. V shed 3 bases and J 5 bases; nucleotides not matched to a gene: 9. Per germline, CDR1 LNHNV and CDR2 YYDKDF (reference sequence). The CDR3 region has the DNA TGTGCCACCAGCAGCAACAGGGGCCTCGGGTATGGCTACACCTTC. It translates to CATSSNRGLGYGYTF.

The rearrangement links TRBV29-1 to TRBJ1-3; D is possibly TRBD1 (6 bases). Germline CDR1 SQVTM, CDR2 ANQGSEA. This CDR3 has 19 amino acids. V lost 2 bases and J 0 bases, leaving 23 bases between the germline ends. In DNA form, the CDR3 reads TGCAGCGTTGAACCCGACCTAATGGGAGGGGGGTTCTCTGGAAACACCATATATTTT. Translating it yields CSVEPDLMGGGFSGNTIYF.

The DNA of the CDR3 is TGTGCCACCAGTGACCTGACAGGGGGCTATGGCTACACCTTC. As protein: CATSDLTGGYGYTF. The V gene is TRBV24-1, the J gene TRBJ1-2, with 9 bases matching TRBD1. Germline V gene data show CDR1 as KGHDR and CDR2 as SFDVKD. The CDR3 contains 14 residues. The V segment lost 4 bases and the J segment 4 bases; nucleotides outside the gene matches: 3.

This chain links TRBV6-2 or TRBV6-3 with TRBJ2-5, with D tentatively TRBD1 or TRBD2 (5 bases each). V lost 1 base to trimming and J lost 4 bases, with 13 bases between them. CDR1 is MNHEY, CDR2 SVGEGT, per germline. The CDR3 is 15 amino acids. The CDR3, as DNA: TGTGCCAGCAGTTACTTCCGAACTGGGGGAGAGACCCAGTACTTC. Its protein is CASSYFRTGGETQYF.